This TCR beta chain comes out of a study of cytomegalovirus exposure and HLA in healthy donors. This PCR relied on a set of 60 Vbeta primers and 13 Jbeta primers. In the authors' workflow: A later analysis tallied some 84 million unique TCR beta chains, some 12 million of them shared. Measured with immunoSEQ multiplex PCR; TCRdb has only the in-frame clones, and not every one. That table is the source of V, J and clone size, and D and trimming were worked out from the DNA. The sample has 110,000 to 150,000 clones, about four fifths seen once; the top ten hold roughly 4.8%. The V gene lost 1 base and the J gene lost 1 base, with 6 bases spanning the gap. The CDR3 sequence is 14 residues long. Germline CDR1 and CDR2: SEHNR and FQNEAQ (reference sequence).

The rearrangement uses TRBV7-9 and TRBJ2-3; no firm D call. The sequencing sample was made of PBMCs. This receptor was obtained from a man aged 35 to 55 in good health and CMV-seronegative. CDR3 DNA: TGTGCCAGCAGCTTAGATAGCCGCACAGATACGCAGTATTTT. Residues: CASSLDSRTDTQYF.